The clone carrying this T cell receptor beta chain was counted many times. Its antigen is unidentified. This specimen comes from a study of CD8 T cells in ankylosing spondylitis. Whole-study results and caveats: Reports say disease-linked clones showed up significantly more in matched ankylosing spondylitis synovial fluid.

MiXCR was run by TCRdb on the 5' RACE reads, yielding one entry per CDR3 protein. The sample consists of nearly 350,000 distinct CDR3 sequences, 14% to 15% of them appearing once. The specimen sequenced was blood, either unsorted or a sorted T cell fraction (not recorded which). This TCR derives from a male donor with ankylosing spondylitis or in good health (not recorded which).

The DNA of the CDR3 is TGTGCCAGCAGCGGGGACCGTGGAAACACCATATATTTT. Protein sequence: CASSGDRGNTIYF. The V and J genes are TRBV6-2 or TRBV6-3 and TRBJ1-3; possible D gene TRBD1, 5 bases. The CDR3 has 13 residues. Trimming cost V 6 bases and J 3 bases, with 9 bases left between them. Per the germline V gene, CDR1 is MNHEY and CDR2 is SVGEGT.